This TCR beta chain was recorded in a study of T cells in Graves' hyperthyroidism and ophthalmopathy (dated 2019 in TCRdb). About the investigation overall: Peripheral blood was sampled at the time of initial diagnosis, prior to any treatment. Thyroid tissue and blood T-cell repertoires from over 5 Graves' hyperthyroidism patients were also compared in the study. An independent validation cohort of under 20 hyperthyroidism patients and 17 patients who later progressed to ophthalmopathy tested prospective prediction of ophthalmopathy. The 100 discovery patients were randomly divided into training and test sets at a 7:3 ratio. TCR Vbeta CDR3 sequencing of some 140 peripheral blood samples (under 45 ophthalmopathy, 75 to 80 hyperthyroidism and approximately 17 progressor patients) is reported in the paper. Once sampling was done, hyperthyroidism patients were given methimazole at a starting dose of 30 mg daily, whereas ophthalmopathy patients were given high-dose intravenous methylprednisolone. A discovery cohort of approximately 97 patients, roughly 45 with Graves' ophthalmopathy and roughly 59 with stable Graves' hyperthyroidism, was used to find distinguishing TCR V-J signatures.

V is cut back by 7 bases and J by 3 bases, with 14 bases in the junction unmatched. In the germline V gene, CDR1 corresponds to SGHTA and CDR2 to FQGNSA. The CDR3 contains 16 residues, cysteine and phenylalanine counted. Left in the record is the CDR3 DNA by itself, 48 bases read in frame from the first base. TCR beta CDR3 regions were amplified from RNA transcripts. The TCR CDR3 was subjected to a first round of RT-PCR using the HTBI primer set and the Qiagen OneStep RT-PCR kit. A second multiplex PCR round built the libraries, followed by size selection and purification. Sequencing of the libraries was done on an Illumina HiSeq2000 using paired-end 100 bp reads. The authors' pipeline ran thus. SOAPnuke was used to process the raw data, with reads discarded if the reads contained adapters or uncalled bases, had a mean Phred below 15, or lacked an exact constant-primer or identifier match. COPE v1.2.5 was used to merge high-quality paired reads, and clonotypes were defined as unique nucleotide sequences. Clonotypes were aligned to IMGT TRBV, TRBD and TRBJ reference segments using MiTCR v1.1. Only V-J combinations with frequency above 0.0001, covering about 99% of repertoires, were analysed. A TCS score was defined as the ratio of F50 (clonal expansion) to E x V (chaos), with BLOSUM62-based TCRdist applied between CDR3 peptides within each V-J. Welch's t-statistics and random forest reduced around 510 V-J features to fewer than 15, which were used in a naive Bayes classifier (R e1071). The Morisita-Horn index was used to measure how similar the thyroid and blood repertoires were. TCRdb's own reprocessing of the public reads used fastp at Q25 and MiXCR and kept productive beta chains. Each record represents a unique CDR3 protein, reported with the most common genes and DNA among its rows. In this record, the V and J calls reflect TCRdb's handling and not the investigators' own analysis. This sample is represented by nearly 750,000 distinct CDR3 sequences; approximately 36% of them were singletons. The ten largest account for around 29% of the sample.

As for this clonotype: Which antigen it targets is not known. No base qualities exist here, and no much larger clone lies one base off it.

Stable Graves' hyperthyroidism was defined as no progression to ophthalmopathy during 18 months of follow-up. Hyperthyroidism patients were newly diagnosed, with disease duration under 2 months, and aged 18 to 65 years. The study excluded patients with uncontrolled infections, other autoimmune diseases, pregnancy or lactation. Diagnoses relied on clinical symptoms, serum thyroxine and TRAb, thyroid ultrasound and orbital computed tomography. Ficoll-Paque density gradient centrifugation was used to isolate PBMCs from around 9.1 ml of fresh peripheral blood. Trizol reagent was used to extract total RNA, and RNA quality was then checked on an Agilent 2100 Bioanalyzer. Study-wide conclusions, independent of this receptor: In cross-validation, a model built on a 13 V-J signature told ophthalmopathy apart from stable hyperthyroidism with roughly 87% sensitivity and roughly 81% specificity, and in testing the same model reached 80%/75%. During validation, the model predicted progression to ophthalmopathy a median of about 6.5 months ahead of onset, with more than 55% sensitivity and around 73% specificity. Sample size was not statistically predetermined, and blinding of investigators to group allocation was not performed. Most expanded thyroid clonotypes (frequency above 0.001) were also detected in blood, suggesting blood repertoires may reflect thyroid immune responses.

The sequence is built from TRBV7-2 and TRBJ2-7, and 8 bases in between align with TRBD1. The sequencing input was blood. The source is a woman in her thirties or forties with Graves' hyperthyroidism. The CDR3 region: CASTWAAGQALYEQYF. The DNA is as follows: TGTGCCAGCACCTGGGCCGCGGGACAGGCGCTCTACGAGCAGTACTTC.